This TCR beta chain was captured in a study of PD-1 blockade in classical Hodgkin lymphoma. Findings and caveats of the study: Compared with healthy donors, newly diagnosed patients reportedly showed lower baseline TCR diversity. Why the repertoires differ is still unclear, perhaps disease activity or prior therapy. Patients newly diagnosed and complete responders had comparable baseline diversity.

As for this clone: What it recognizes is unknown.

Relapses following autologous stem cell transplantation were seen in all patients, with brentuximab vedotin exposure varying. Patients reached a best response of complete response, partial response or progressive disease. The assay was immunoSEQ multiplex PCR, and TCRdb's table has in-frame clones only and misses some. In the table there are some 15,000 clones, around four fifths of which are singletons. With 7 bases removed from V and 0 bases from J, the gap between germline ends came to 16 bases. This CDR3 comprises 15 residues. Per the germline V gene, CDR1 is MNHNY and CDR2 is SVGAGI (reference sequence).

This TCR was recovered from a human donor with classical Hodgkin lymphoma. This sequence joins TRBV6-6 and TRBJ2-7; weak D call: TRBD2 (5 bases). The source was peripheral blood mononuclear cells (PBMCs), collected before the second cycle of nivolumab. The CDR3 nucleotides are TGTGCCAGCACTCCTAGCAGCTCCTACTCCTACGAGCAGTACTTC. Its protein is CASTPSSSYSYEQYF.